This passage covers 30 T cell receptor beta chains from one sample sequenced in a study of T cells in Graves' hyperthyroidism and ophthalmopathy. Amplification yielded TCR beta CDR3 regions, with RNA transcripts as the source. An initial round of RT-PCR targeting the TCR CDR3 relied on the HTBI primer set. Using its own MiXCR run on the multiplex PCR reads, TCRdb lists one record per CDR3 protein. The sample consists of about 400,000 distinct CDR3 sequences, 15% to 19% of them appearing once. The material sequenced was blood. All receptors come from a woman under 30 with Graves' hyperthyroidism that later progressed to Graves' ophthalmopathy.

Many counts were recorded for this clonotype. The gene calls are TRBV13 and TRBJ1-6; 8 bases fit TRBD1. Germline CDR1 reads PRHDT; CDR2 reads FYEKMQ (reference sequence). After removal of 5 bases from V and 8 bases from J, the junction contained 8 bases not matched to a gene. The CDR3 extends over 15 amino acids. CDR3 amino acids: CASSIRTGSDSPLHF. Here the CDR3 DNA reads TGTGCCAGCAGCATAAGGACAGGGAGTGATTCACCCCTCCACTTT. Complete variable domain (other parts from reference TRBV13 and TRBJ1-6): AAGVIQSPRHLIKEKRETATLKCYPIPRHDTVYWYQQGPGQDPQFLISFYEKMQSDKGSIPDRFSAQQFSDYHSELNMSSLELGDSALYFCASSIRTGSDSPLHFGNGTRLTVT.

This clonotype was picked up a small number of times. The V and J genes are TRBV4-1 and TRBJ2-7; TRBD2 matches 9 bases. Germline lookup yields CDR1 MGHRA and CDR2 YSYEKL. J gave up 6 bases and V 2 bases, and 8 bases lay outside the gene matches. The CDR3 contains 15 residues. The CDR3 loop is CASSQLAGTQGEQYF. The DNA of the CDR3 is TGCGCCAGCAGCCAACTAGCGGGGACTCAGGGCGAGCAGTACTTC.

This chain connects TRBV27 to TRBJ1-4; weak D call: TRBD1 (6 bases). The CDR3 extends over 13 amino acids. V was trimmed by 7 bases and J by 10 bases, leaving 16 bases between them. CDR1 is MNHEY and CDR2 is SMNVEV in the germline V gene (reference sequence). This CDR3 is CASTQGGGTKLFF. For the CDR3, the DNA is TGTGCCAGCACGCAGGGAGGGGGAACAAAACTGTTTTTT.

This clonotype was seen a few times. The chain links TRBV19 to TRBJ2-1, with D uncertain. Germline-derived CDR1 and CDR2 are LNHDA and SQIVND (reference sequence). The CDR3 sequence is 15 residues long. V was trimmed by 3 bases and J by 8 bases, leaving 17 bases between them. The chain's CDR3 is CASSIKGSSTHEQFF. The CDR3 region has the DNA TGTGCCAGTAGTATTAAGGGTTCATCTACCCATGAGCAGTTCTTC.

Many counts were recorded for this clonotype. This rearrangement joins TRBV6-1 to TRBJ1-1; D call uncertain. Trimming removed 2 bases from V and 4 bases from J, with 14 bases in between. In germline, CDR1 is MNHNS, CDR2 SASEGT. This CDR3 is built from 15 residues. CDR3 nucleotides: TGTGCCAGCAGTGAATTTTCTGAGACGGGCACTGAAGCTTTCTTT. Amino acids: CASSEFSETGTEAFF.

This clonotype was observed a few times. The chain couples TRBV5-6 to TRBJ2-6, with D perhaps TRBD1 (5 bases). CDR3 length: 15 amino acids. Trimming took off 0 bases at V and 3 bases at J, with 7 bases between the two ends. The V gene's germline CDR1 is SGHDT and CDR2 YYEEEE. The CDR3 loop reads CASSLDRYGANVLTF. CDR3 coding DNA: TGTGCCAGCAGCTTGGACAGGTATGGGGCCAACGTCCTGACTTTC.

This clonotype was observed at least ten times. The chain couples TRBV2 to TRBJ2-1; 8 positions match TRBD2. This CDR3 has 16 amino acids. Germline lookup yields CDR1 SNHLY and CDR2 FYNNEI. Trimming at V came to 3 bases and at J to 2 bases, leaving 6 bases not matched to a gene. The CDR3 DNA sequence: TGTGCCAGCAGTGACCCTGATAGCGGGACCTACAATGAGCAGTTCTTC. It yields the protein CASSDPDSGTYNEQFF.

The J gene is TRBJ2-1, the V gene TRBV13; D possibly corresponds to TRBD2 (6 bases). Germline CDR1 is PRHDT and CDR2 is FYEKMQ (reference sequence). The ends were cut back, 5 bases at V and 3 bases at J, with 20 bases in the middle. The CDR3 is 17 amino acids. The CDR3 loop reads CASSGGKKLGFYNEQFF. CDR3 in DNA: TGTGCCAGCAGCGGCGGGAAAAAACTGGGGTTCTACAATGAGCAGTTCTTC. The full variable domain, in which reference TRBV13 and TRBJ2-1 provide the parts outside the CDR3, is AAGVIQSPRHLIKEKRETATLKCYPIPRHDTVYWYQQGPGQDPQFLISFYEKMQSDKGSIPDRFSAQQFSDYHSELNMSSLELGDSALYFCASSGGKKLGFYNEQFFGPGTRLTVL.

This clonotype was seen at least ten times. V and J are TRBV20-1 and TRBJ2-2; 14 bases map to TRBD2. V shed 5 bases and J 1 base; nucleotides not matched to a gene: 6. This CDR3 has 17 amino acids. Germline CDR1 and CDR2: DFQATT and SNEGSKA (reference sequence). CDR3 in amino acids: CSAQGTSGSWNTGELFF. In DNA form, the CDR3 reads TGCAGTGCTCAAGGGACTAGCGGGAGCTGGAACACCGGGGAGCTGTTTTTT.

This clonotype appeared many times. The CDR3 region has the DNA TGTGCCAGCAGTGCACCGTCCGGGACAGGATACATCTATGGCTACACCTTC. It is translated as CASSAPSGTGYIYGYTF. V is TRBV28 and J is TRBJ1-2, with TRBD1 identical over 8 bases. Germline CDR1 is MDHEN and CDR2 is SYDVKM. CDR3 length equals 17 residues. J gave up 4 bases and V 5 bases, and 15 bases lay outside the gene matches.

This clonotype was seen ten or more times. This sequence joins TRBV3-1 and TRBJ1-3; TRBD1 might be the D (5 bases). The V gene's germline CDR1 is LGHDT and CDR2 YNNKEL (reference sequence). V gave up 1 base and J gave up 1 base, with 8 bases separating them. The CDR3 loop spans 15 amino acids. In nucleotides, the CDR3 is TGTGCCAGCAGCCAAGGGACAAATTCTGGAAACACCATATATTTT. Its translation is CASSQGTNSGNTIYF.

CDR3 sequence (DNA): TGTGCCAGCAGCCCGGCGCCCGGGGAGCTGTTTTTT. Protein sequence: CASSPAPGELFF. The chain uses TRBV12-3 or TRBV12-4 and TRBJ2-2; no definite D call. The CDR3 totals 12 residues. Trimming stripped 6 bases from V and 6 bases from J, with 8 bases between.

This clonotype was seen repeatedly, ten times or more. The chain joins TRBV28 to TRBJ2-6; no clear D. This CDR3 region has 17 residues. The V gene's germline CDR1 is MDHEN and CDR2 SYDVKM. Trimming took off 1 base at V and 4 bases at J, with 14 bases between the two ends. The CDR3 is CASSLFFGVTGANVLTF. Written as DNA, the CDR3 is TGTGCCAGCAGTTTATTCTTTGGGGTAACAGGGGCCAACGTCCTGACTTTC.

This clonotype was observed at least ten times. The chain carries TRBV2 and TRBJ2-7, with 9 bases matching TRBD1. J lost 2 bases, V lost 1 base, and 15 bases had no gene match. The CDR3 extends over 19 amino acids. CDR1 is SNHLY, CDR2 FYNNEI, per germline. CDR3 DNA: TGTGCCAGCAGTGAAGACCCCTCGGAGCGGACAGGGGAGGCCTACGAGCAGTACTTC. Its protein product is CASSEDPSERTGEAYEQYF. Full variable domain (rest looked up from reference TRBV2 and TRBJ2-7): EPEVTQTPSHQVTQMGQEVILRCVPISNHLYFYWYRQILGQKVEFLVSFYNNEISEKSEIFDDQFSVERPDGSNFTLKIRSTKLEDSAMYFCASSEDPSERTGEAYEQYFGPGTRLTVT.

This clonotype was seen only once. The V gene is TRBV18, the J gene TRBJ1-1, with 12 bases fitting TRBD1. V lost 7 bases, J lost 6 bases, and 9 bases stayed unmatched. Germline CDR1 and CDR2: KGHSH and LQKENI. The CDR3 is made up of 15 amino acids. The CDR3 sequence: CASLGQGARIAEAFF. The CDR3 DNA sequence: TGTGCCAGCTTGGGACAGGGGGCGCGGATCGCTGAAGCTTTCTTT.

This clonotype was counted a few times. V and J are TRBV19 and TRBJ1-5; TRBD1 is a possible D gene (5 bases). Germline CDR1 reads LNHDA; CDR2 reads SQIVND (reference sequence). This CDR3 comprises 15 residues. V was cut by 4 bases and J by 9 bases, with 19 bases left in between. The CDR3 DNA reads as TGTGCCAGTAGTAGGGTGGATGTGGGCCAGGGGCCCCAGCATTTT. Translation: CASSRVDVGQGPQHF.

The CDR3: CASSPQGTEQFF. Here the CDR3 DNA reads TGTGCCAGCAGTCCTCAGGGCACTGAGCAGTTCTTC. This chain uses TRBV6-1 with TRBJ2-1, with D perhaps TRBD1 (5 bases). From germline, CDR1 is MNHNS and CDR2 SASEGT. This CDR3 has 12 residues. V gave up 5 bases and J gave up 9 bases, with 11 bases separating them.

Many counts were recorded for this clonotype. The chain has TRBV5-1 and TRBJ1-1, with 9 nucleotides matching TRBD1. The CDR3 runs to 15 residues. Germline assignment: CDR1 SGHRS and CDR2 YFSETQ. V was clipped by 4 bases and J by 1 base; unmatched bases: 5. Here the CDR3 reads CASSPGTGRNTEAFF. In DNA form, the CDR3 reads TGCGCCAGCAGCCCCGGGACAGGGAGGAACACTGAAGCTTTCTTT. The entire variable domain, with the rest obtained from reference TRBV5-1 and TRBJ1-1, is as follows: KAGVTQTPRYLIKTRGQQVTLSCSPISGHRSVSWYQQTPGQGLQFLFEYFSETQRNKGNFPGRFSGRQFSNSRSEMNVSTLELGDSALYLCASSPGTGRNTEAFFGQGTRLTVV.

The chain employs TRBV29-1 and TRBJ2-7; D remains unclear. From germline, CDR1 is SQVTM and CDR2 ANQGSEA. The V and J ends lost 1 base and 0 bases respectively, with 7 bases between them. The CDR3 is made up of 13 amino acids. CDR3 residues: CSVEGHSSYEQYF. CDR3 bases: TGCAGCGTTGAAGGGCACAGCTCCTACGAGCAGTACTTC.

This clonotype came up many times. The CDR3 DNA follows: TGTGCCAGCAGGGAACGAGATACGCAGTATTTT. Its protein product is CASRERDTQYF. The chain joins TRBV2 to TRBJ2-3; D unclear. Trimming took off 6 bases at V and 5 bases at J, with 6 bases between the two ends. This CDR3 spans 11 amino acids. CDR1 is SNHLY and CDR2 is FYNNEI in the germline V gene.

This clonotype was counted a few times. This chain uses TRBV5-1 with TRBJ1-2; 8 nucleotides line up with TRBD1. The germline V gene has CDR1 SGHRS and CDR2 YFSETQ. The junction had 6 bases not matched to a gene; V was cut back by 4 bases and J by 1 base. The CDR3 extends over 15 amino acids. CDR3 residues: CASSVTGGHNYGYTF. CDR3 bases: TGCGCCAGCAGCGTCACAGGGGGGCATAACTATGGCTACACCTTC.

This clonotype has at least ten counts. The gene calls are TRBV12-3 or TRBV12-4 and TRBJ2-7; possibly TRBD2 for D (6 bases). V lost 5 bases and J lost 3, with 14 bases in between. This CDR3 is built from 14 residues. The CDR3 region has the DNA TGTGCCAGCAGTCGCGATGGAGGGAACTACGAGCAGTACTTC. Translation: CASSRDGGNYEQYF.

The J gene is TRBJ1-5, the V gene TRBV10-3; 7 positions agree with TRBD1. The CDR3 runs to 13 residues. Unmatched junction bases numbered 8, after V lost 8 bases and J lost 7 bases. Germline V gene data show CDR1 as ENHRY and CDR2 as SYGVKD. The CDR3 region is CAISGTVSQPQHF. CDR3 in DNA: TGTGCCATCTCCGGGACAGTGTCCCAGCCCCAGCATTTT.

This clonotype was observed a few times. The genes are TRBV6-5 and TRBJ2-3, with D possibly being TRBD2 (6 bases). CDR3 length equals 16 residues. Per the germline V gene, CDR1 is MNHEY and CDR2 is SVGAGI. V shed 2 bases and J shed 7 bases, with 19 bases lying between them. The CDR3 here is CASSYLRAGPPNTQYF. CDR3 DNA sequence: TGTGCCAGCAGTTACCTCCGGGCGGGACCACCAAATACGCAGTATTTT.

This clonotype was detected a few times. This chain connects TRBV11-2 to TRBJ2-7; 15 nucleotides line up with TRBD2. The CDR3 sequence is 17 residues long. J lost 6 bases, V lost 1 base, and 7 bases had no gene match. Germline CDR1 reads SGHAT; CDR2 reads FQNNGV. In DNA form, the CDR3 reads TGTGCCAGCAGCTTAGGGACTAGCGGGAGGGTTATCCGCGAGCAGTACTTC. This codes for CASSLGTSGRVIREQYF.

This clonotype was detected ten times or more. The chain is built from TRBV11-2 and TRBJ2-5; 10 nucleotides align to TRBD1. V gave up 5 bases and J gave up 4 bases; unmatched junction bases: 4. Germline V gives CDR1 SGHAT, CDR2 FQNNGV. The CDR3 has 14 residues. The CDR3 protein is CASSLWTGGETQYF. The CDR3 region has the DNA TGTGCCAGCAGCCTATGGACAGGGGGAGAGACCCAGTACTTC.

This clonotype was counted only a few times. The chain uses TRBV7-6 and TRBJ2-2; 9 nucleotides line up with TRBD1. There are 15 residues in the CDR3. Germline V CDR1 and CDR2: SGHVS, FNYEAQ. J was trimmed by 6 bases and V by 5 bases; bases with no gene match: 7. The CDR3 nucleotides read TGTGCCAGCAGCCCCCGGGACAGGGTTCCCGGGGAGCTGTTTTTT. This translates into CASSPRDRVPGELFF.

Regarding this clonotype: A much bigger clone sits one base away, suggesting this may be a read error. The chain uses TRBV11-2 and TRBJ2-2, with D uncertain. Germline assignment: CDR1 SGHAT and CDR2 FQNNGV. The CDR3 totals 14 residues. Trimming pared 4 bases from V and 7 bases from J, leaving 13 bases between. In DNA, the CDR3 is TGTGCCAGCAGCTCGCGAAAGGACGGCGGGGAGCTGTTTTTT. Translating it yields CASSSRKDGGELFF.

This clonotype occurred many times. This chain joins TRBV28 and TRBJ1-1; no clear D. Per germline, CDR1 MDHEN and CDR2 SYDVKM. V lost 2 bases, J lost 1 base, and 11 bases lay in between. The CDR3 has 15 residues. As DNA, the CDR3 is TGTGCCAGCAGTTTAATACTCGAAGGGAACACTGAAGCTTTCTTT. Its protein is CASSLILEGNTEAFF. Looking up the rest from reference TRBV28 and TRBJ1-1 gives the full variable domain: DVKVTQSSRYLVKRTGEKVFLECVQDMDHENMFWYRQDPGLGLRLIYFSYDVKMKEKGDIPEGYSVSREKKERFSLILESASTNQTSMYLCASSLILEGNTEAFFGQGTRLTVV.

This clonotype was seen a few times. The chain employs TRBV7-9 and TRBJ1-2; no reliable D call. Trimming removed 2 bases at V and 5 bases at J, with 9 bases between. The CDR3 loop spans 13 amino acids. The V gene's germline CDR1 is SEHNR and CDR2 FQNEAQ (reference sequence). For the CDR3, the DNA is TGTGCCAGCAGCTTAACAGAGAAATATGGCTACACCTTC. It is translated as CASSLTEKYGYTF.